The 18 T cell receptor beta chains given below trace back to one sample, sequenced in a study of T cells in Graves' hyperthyroidism and ophthalmopathy. RNA transcripts were the template for amplifying TCR beta CDR3 regions. HTBI primers drove first-round RT-PCR of the TCR CDR3. TCRdb re-called the multiplex PCR reads through MiXCR, storing one row per CDR3 protein. Counted here are fewer than 650,000 distinct CDR3 sequences, about 15% occurring once; the ten biggest clones make up roughly 6.2%. Sequenced material: blood. Every receptor here comes from a woman younger than 45 with Graves' hyperthyroidism that later progressed to Graves' ophthalmopathy.

This clonotype appeared many times. The V gene is TRBV19, the J gene TRBJ1-5; a weak D match, TRBD1 (5 bases). This CDR3 region has 12 residues. V lost 8 bases and J lost 4, with 9 bases in between. In germline, CDR1 is LNHDA, CDR2 SQIVND (reference sequence). CDR3 sequence (DNA): TGTGCCAGTCAACAGGTAAATCAGCCCCAGCATTTT. This translates into CASQQVNQPQHF.

This clonotype was seen ten or more times. The chain couples TRBV7-2 to TRBJ1-1, with D hard to call. V was pared by 2 bases and J by 3 bases, with 13 bases between. The germline gives CDR1 SGHTA, CDR2 FQGNSA. The CDR3 length is 15 residues. In nucleotides, the CDR3 is TGTGCCAGCAGCTTAATTCCGGGCTCGGACACTGAAGCTTTCTTT. It codes for CASSLIPGSDTEAFF.

The table lists this clonotype with many counts. The junction departs from the called germline gene at one end, perhaps through a read error. The chain employs TRBV4-3 and TRBJ1-1; D unclear. From germline, CDR1 is LGHNA and CDR2 YSLEER. CDR3 length equals 17 residues. The CDR3 DNA reads TGCGCCAGCAGCCTCGGGCCCTTTGGAGGGTTGAAGACTGAAGCTTTCTTT. It yields the protein CASSLGPFGGLKTEAFF.

This clonotype was seen more than once but under ten times. V and J are TRBV13 and TRBJ1-4; D unresolved. Trimming pared 2 bases from V and 4 bases from J, leaving 8 bases between. CDR1 is PRHDT and CDR2 is FYEKMQ in the germline V gene (reference sequence). The CDR3 sequence is 14 residues long. The CDR3 DNA sequence: TGTGCCAGCAGCTTATTGCCGAGTAATGAAAAACTGTTTTTT. This encodes CASSLLPSNEKLFF. The whole variable domain, filled in from reference TRBV13 and TRBJ1-4, reads AAGVIQSPRHLIKEKRETATLKCYPIPRHDTVYWYQQGPGQDPQFLISFYEKMQSDKGSIPDRFSAQQFSDYHSELNMSSLELGDSALYFCASSLLPSNEKLFFGSGTQLSVL.

This clonotype was observed at least ten times. The J gene is TRBJ2-5, the V gene TRBV20-1, with unresolved D. CDR1 is DFQATT and CDR2 is SNEGSKA in the germline V gene (reference sequence). The V end lost 1 base, the J end lost 5 bases, and 11 bases lay between the germline ends. This CDR3 region has 13 residues. The CDR3 DNA sequence: TGCAGTGCTAGAGTCAGCGTAGGGGAGACCCAGTACTTC. This sequence encodes CSARVSVGETQYF.

There are a few counts of this clonotype. The chain carries TRBV6-1 and TRBJ2-7; 9 nucleotides match TRBD1. J was trimmed by 5 bases and V by 6 bases; bases with no gene match: 5. CDR3 size: 13 residues. The germline CDR1 and CDR2 sequences are MNHNS and SASEGT. The CDR3 DNA follows: TGTGCCAGCAGGCGCCGGGACAGGGACGAGCAGTACTTC. Its translation is CASRRRDRDEQYF.

V is TRBV14 and J is TRBJ1-2; 8 bases align to TRBD1. J gave up 3 bases and V 1 base, and 4 bases lay outside the gene matches. This CDR3 contains 15 residues. CDR1 and CDR2 from the germline V gene are SGHDN and FVKESK. The CDR3, as DNA: TGTGCCAGCAGCCAAGCAGGGGGCGCGTACTATGGCTACACCTTC. Its protein product is CASSQAGGAYYGYTF.

This clonotype was seen many times. The chain carries TRBV2 and TRBJ1-2; TRBD1 is a possible D gene (5 bases). The CDR3 is 14 residues long. Germline V lookup: CDR1 SNHLY, CDR2 FYNNEI. Deletions cut 7 bases from V and 6 bases from J, with 18 bases between. The CDR3 DNA follows: TGTGCCAGCAAGAGGGGCCTCGGGGGGGATGGCTACACCTTC. The encoded protein is CASKRGLGGDGYTF. Full variable domain (remainder filled in from reference TRBV2 and TRBJ1-2): EPEVTQTPSHQVTQMGQEVILRCVPISNHLYFYWYRQILGQKVEFLVSFYNNEISEKSEIFDDQFSVERPDGSNFTLKIRSTKLEDSAMYFCASKRGLGGDGYTFGSGTRLTVV.

This clonotype was detected many times. The chain employs TRBV11-2 and TRBJ2-1; 12 bases align to TRBD2. The germline CDR1 and CDR2 sequences are SGHAT and FQNNGV. The CDR3 is made up of 15 amino acids. V shed 5 bases, J shed 7 bases, and the junction held 6 bases outside the gene matches. DNA of the CDR3: TGTGCCAGCAGCCACAGACTAGCGGGAGTGAATGAGCAGTTCTTC. Protein: CASSHRLAGVNEQFF.

The chain recombines TRBV12-5 with TRBJ2-1; unclear D gene. V lost 2 bases, J lost 6 bases, and 5 bases lay in between. Germline values: CDR1 LGHNT, CDR2 FRNRAP. This CDR3 comprises 12 residues. Written as DNA, the CDR3 is TGTGCTAGTGGTTTGCCTGGCAATGAGCAGTTCTTC. Encoded protein: CASGLPGNEQFF.

The sample holds many counts of this clonotype. This rearrangement joins TRBV27 to TRBJ1-6, with D maybe TRBD1 (5 bases). V dropped 4 bases and J dropped 4 bases, with 8 bases sitting between them. Per germline, CDR1 MNHEY and CDR2 SMNVEV (reference sequence). The length of the CDR3 is 14 residues. CDR3 in DNA: TGTGCCAGCAGTTGGGGGGAATATAATTCACCCCTCCACTTT. This encodes CASSWGEYNSPLHF.

The chain uses TRBV20-1 and TRBJ2-3, with D perhaps matching TRBD1 or TRBD2 (7 bases each). V lost 5 bases and J lost 3, with 15 bases in between. Germline-derived CDR1 and CDR2 are DFQATT and SNEGSKA (reference sequence). The CDR3 length is 14 residues. CDR3 sequence: CSAPGGVGTDTQYF. CDR3 in DNA: TGCAGTGCTCCAGGGGGGGTGGGGACAGATACGCAGTATTTT.

This clonotype was recorded at least ten times. It is unclear where the CDR3 begins or ends on the DNA, so no DNA is shown, and the CDR3 is as TCRdb lists it. The chain links TRBV12-3 or TRBV12-4 to TRBJ2-3; no DNA check was done on the table's D call, TRBD1. The CDR3 is 14 amino acids long, termini counted. CDR3 in amino acids: CASSRAGHADTQYF.

At least ten counts were recorded for this clonotype. The gene calls are TRBV10-3 and TRBJ2-5; D gene unclear. The V gene lost 3 bases and the J gene lost 2 bases, with 7 bases spanning the gap. This CDR3 has 13 amino acids. Looked up from germline, CDR1 is ENHRY and CDR2 is SYGVKD. This CDR3 is CAISDSQQETQYF. In DNA form, the CDR3 reads TGTGCCATCAGTGACTCGCAGCAAGAGACCCAGTACTTC.

This clonotype was recorded many times. The J gene is TRBJ2-3, the V gene TRBV12-3 or TRBV12-4; tentative D call: TRBD1 (7 bases). The CDR3 is 15 amino acids. V was clipped by 8 bases and J by 0 bases, with 15 bases between them. The CDR3: CASQKGAGSTDTQYF. Here the CDR3 DNA reads TGTGCCAGCCAGAAGGGGGCGGGAAGCACAGATACGCAGTATTTT.

This clonotype was seen at least ten times. This chain joins TRBV2 and TRBJ2-7, with D possibly TRBD2 on 5 matching bases. The germline V gene has CDR1 SNHLY and CDR2 FYNNEI. The CDR3 spans 14 residues. Deletions cut 5 bases from V and 7 bases from J, with 18 bases between. This CDR3 is CASSWTPMLGEQYF. The CDR3 nucleotides are TGTGCCAGCAGTTGGACTCCGATGTTGGGAGAGCAGTACTTC.

This clonotype occurred many times. The chain combines TRBV2 with TRBJ1-1, with 8 positions matching TRBD1. Germline V gives CDR1 SNHLY, CDR2 FYNNEI. This CDR3 is 14 amino acids long. J was trimmed by 4 bases and V by 3 bases; bases with no gene match: 4. The CDR3 reads CASSDPGGGTEAFF. The CDR3 DNA is TGTGCCAGCAGTGATCCAGGGGGCGGCACTGAAGCTTTCTTT. Drawing the rest from reference TRBV2 and TRBJ1-1, the complete variable domain is EPEVTQTPSHQVTQMGQEVILRCVPISNHLYFYWYRQILGQKVEFLVSFYNNEISEKSEIFDDQFSVERPDGSNFTLKIRSTKLEDSAMYFCASSDPGGGTEAFFGQGTRLTVV.

This clonotype was seen repeatedly, ten times or more. The chain recombines TRBV6-1 with TRBJ2-1, with 9 bases that match TRBD1. The CDR3 covers 17 residues. The V and J ends lost 7 bases and 0 bases, in that order; junction bases with no gene match: 10. The germline gives CDR1 MNHNS, CDR2 SASEGT. CDR3 in DNA: TGTGCCAGCACCCCATGGACAGGGGCAAGCTCCTACAATGAGCAGTTCTTC. Translating gives CASTPWTGASSYNEQFF.